Sequencing of this TCR beta chain was carried out in a study of T cells in Graves' hyperthyroidism and ophthalmopathy. This clonotype was seen ten or more times. Its specificity is not known. Whole-study results and caveats: Model-based prediction identified ophthalmopathy a median 6.5 months prior to its onset.

RNA transcripts gave rise to amplified TCR beta CDR3 regions. Initially, a first-round RT-PCR of the TCR CDR3 employed the HTBI primer set. TCRdb passed the multiplex PCR reads through MiXCR, listing each CDR3 protein once. The table records 550,000 to 850,000 distinct CDR3 sequences, 18% of them present only once. Hyperthyroidism in the patients, aged 18 to 65, was newly diagnosed and under 2 months in duration. Patients were excluded because of uncontrolled infection, other autoimmune disease, pregnancy or lactation. 10 ml fresh peripheral blood yielded the PBMCs. This sequence originates from a woman aged 45-65 years with Graves' hyperthyroidism that later progressed to Graves' ophthalmopathy. Sequenced input: blood.

This chain's CDR3 is CASSLQGDNSPLHF. The CDR3 DNA follows: TGTGCCAGCAGTTTACAGGGCGATAATTCACCCCTCCACTTT. The rearrangement uses TRBV27 and TRBJ1-6, with D possibly TRBD1 on 5 matching bases. The CDR3 has 14 residues. Trimming shortened V by 2 bases and J by 5 bases, and 7 bases separated the two germline ends. From germline, CDR1 is MNHEY and CDR2 SMNVEV (reference sequence).